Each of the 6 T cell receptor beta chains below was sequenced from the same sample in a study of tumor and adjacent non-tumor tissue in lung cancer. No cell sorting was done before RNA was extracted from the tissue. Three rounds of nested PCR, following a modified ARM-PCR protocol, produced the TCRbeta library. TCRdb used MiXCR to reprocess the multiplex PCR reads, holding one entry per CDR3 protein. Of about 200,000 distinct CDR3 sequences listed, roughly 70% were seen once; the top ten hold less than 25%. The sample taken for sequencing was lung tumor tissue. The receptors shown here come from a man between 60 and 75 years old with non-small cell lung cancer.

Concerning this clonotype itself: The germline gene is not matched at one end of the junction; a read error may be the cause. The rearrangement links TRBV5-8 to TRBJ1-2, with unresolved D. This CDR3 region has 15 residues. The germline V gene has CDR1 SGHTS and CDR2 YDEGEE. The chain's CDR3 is CASTPVRRANYVYTF. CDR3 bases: TGTGCCAGCACCCCGGTTAGGAGGGCCAACTATGTCTACACCTTC.

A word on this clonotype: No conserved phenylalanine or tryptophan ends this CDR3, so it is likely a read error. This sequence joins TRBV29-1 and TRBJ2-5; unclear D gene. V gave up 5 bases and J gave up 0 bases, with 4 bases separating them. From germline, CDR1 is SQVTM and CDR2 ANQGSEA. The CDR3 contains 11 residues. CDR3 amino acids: CSVNDQETQYL. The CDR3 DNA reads TGCAGCGTTAACGACCAAGAGACCCAGTACCTC.

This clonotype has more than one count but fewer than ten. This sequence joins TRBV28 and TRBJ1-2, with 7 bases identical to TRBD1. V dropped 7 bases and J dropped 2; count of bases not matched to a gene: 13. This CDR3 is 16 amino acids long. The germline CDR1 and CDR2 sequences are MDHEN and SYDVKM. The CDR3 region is CASTPGDRLGNYGYTF. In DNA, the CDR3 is TGTGCCAGCACCCCGGGGGACAGACTTGGGAACTATGGCTACACCTTC.

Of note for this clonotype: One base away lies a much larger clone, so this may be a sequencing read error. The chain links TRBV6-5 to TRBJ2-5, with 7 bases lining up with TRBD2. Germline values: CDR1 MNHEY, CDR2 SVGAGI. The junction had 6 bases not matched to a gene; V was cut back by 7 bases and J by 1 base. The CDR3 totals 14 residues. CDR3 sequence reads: CASNKGLPQETQYF. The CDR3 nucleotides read TGTGCCAGCAACAAGGGACTACCCCAAGAGACCCAGTACTTC.

This chain's CDR3 is CSDSPGQGAYEQYF. The CDR3 coding sequence is TGCAGTGATAGCCCGGGACAGGGGGCATACGAGCAGTACTTC. The chain carries TRBV20-1 and TRBJ2-7, with 12 bases matching TRBD1. With 7 bases clipped from V and 4 bases from J, the junction kept 8 bases outside the gene matches. The CDR3 contains 14 residues. CDR1 is DFQATT, CDR2 SNEGSKA, per germline (reference sequence).

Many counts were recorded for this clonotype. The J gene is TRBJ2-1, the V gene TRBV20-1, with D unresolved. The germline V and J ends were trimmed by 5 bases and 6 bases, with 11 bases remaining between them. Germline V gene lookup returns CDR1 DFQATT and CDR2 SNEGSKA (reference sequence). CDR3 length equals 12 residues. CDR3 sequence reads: CSAVKDSNEQFF. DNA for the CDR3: TGCAGTGCTGTGAAGGATTCCAATGAGCAGTTCTTC.